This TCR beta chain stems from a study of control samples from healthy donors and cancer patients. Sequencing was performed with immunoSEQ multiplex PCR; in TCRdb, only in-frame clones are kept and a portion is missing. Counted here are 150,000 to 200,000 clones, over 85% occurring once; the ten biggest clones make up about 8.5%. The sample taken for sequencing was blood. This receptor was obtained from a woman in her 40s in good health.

For the CDR3, the DNA is TGTGCCAGCAGCTTGGGGTTCCGGGGTCTTTACTCCTACGAGCAGTACTTC. Its translation: CASSLGFRGLYSYEQYF. J is TRBJ2-7 and V is TRBV5-5, with a weak D call TRBD2 (5 bases). The germline CDR1 and CDR2 sequences are SGHKS and YYEKEE (reference sequence). The length of the CDR3 is 17 residues. The ends were cut back, 0 bases at V and 0 bases at J, with 16 bases in the middle.